This T cell receptor beta chain came from a study of PD-L1 blockade in urothelial cancer. The V segment lost 4 bases and the J segment 2 bases; nucleotides outside the gene matches: 8. This CDR3 has 16 residues. Germline V CDR1 and CDR2: WNHNN, SYGVQD (reference sequence). Sequencing was performed with immunoSEQ multiplex PCR; in TCRdb, only in-frame clones are kept and a portion is missing. Among 55,000 to 85,000 clones, around nine tenths were seen once, and the ten largest hold less than 3.5%. This chain links TRBV10-1 with TRBJ2-3, with TRBD2 identical over 8 bases. This sequence originates from a man in his 60s with urothelial cancer. The sequences come from PBMCs, collected around atezolizumab (anti-PD-L1) treatment. The CDR3 loop is CASSGISGVSTDTQYF. The CDR3 DNA sequence: TGCGCCAGCAGTGGTATTAGCGGGGTCTCCACAGATACGCAGTATTTT.